Presented here are 20 T cell receptor beta chains from one specimen sequenced in a study of control samples from healthy donors and cancer patients (dated by TCRdb to the early 2020s). Library method: the immunoSEQ multiplex PCR assay. TCRdb holds this immuneACCESS table with in-frame rearrangements only. Some clones are missing; in checked studies, unresolved V genes explain under half, and the rest has no known cause. The sample has around 170,000 clones on record, around 91% of them singletons. In total, the top ten clones hold 1.2% to 1.5% of the sample. Specimen: blood. The receptor source for this set is a woman in her forties or fifties in good health.

This chain joins TRBV5-4 and TRBJ1-4; 9 bases match TRBD1. The CDR3 totals 15 residues. CDR1 SGHNT and CDR2 YYREEE come from the germline V gene (reference sequence). V shed 4 bases and J 8 bases; nucleotides not matched to a gene: 9. The CDR3 DNA reads TGTGCCAGCAGCCTAAGACAGGGGGGCGAGGAAAAACTGTTTTTT. The encoded protein is CASSLRQGGEEKLFF.

The V gene is TRBV24-1, the J gene TRBJ2-5; D may be TRBD1 (6 bases). Germline V lookup: CDR1 KGHDR, CDR2 SFDVKD. This CDR3 spans 16 amino acids. V lost 2 bases and J lost 3, with 15 bases in between. The CDR3 reads CATSDYGAGEKETQYF. The CDR3 DNA sequence: TGTGCCACCAGTGATTACGGGGCAGGGGAGAAAGAGACCCAGTACTTC.

The rearrangement joins TRBV19 to TRBJ2-4; tentatively, D is TRBD2 (6 bases). The CDR3 spans 14 residues. Germline loops: CDR1 LNHDA, CDR2 SQIVND (reference sequence). V lost 0 bases to trimming and J lost 8 bases, with 11 bases between them. CDR3: CASSIETPGDIQYF. Here the CDR3 DNA reads TGTGCCAGTAGTATAGAAACCCCGGGAGACATTCAGTACTTC.

CDR3 amino acids: CASSFPRRIFYGYTF. CDR3 nucleotide sequence: TGTGCCAGCAGTTTTCCTCGCAGGATATTCTATGGCTACACCTTC. This chain uses TRBV28 with TRBJ1-2; D is ambiguous. Germline CDR1 and CDR2: MDHEN and SYDVKM. Trimming cost V 3 bases and J 4 bases, with 15 bases left between them. The CDR3 runs to 15 residues.

The V call is TRBV28, the J call TRBJ2-7; D is unclear. The CDR3 is 13 amino acids. The V gene lost 7 bases and the J gene lost 6 bases, with 16 bases spanning the gap. Germline CDR1 and CDR2: MDHEN and SYDVKM. The CDR3 here is CASMDRAPFEQYF. In nucleotides, the CDR3 is TGTGCCAGCATGGACCGCGCCCCTTTCGAGCAGTACTTC.

The rearrangement links TRBV6-5 to TRBJ1-5; TRBD1 aligns across 9 bases. J gave up 7 bases and V 5 bases, and 9 bases lay outside the gene matches. The germline V gene has CDR1 MNHEY and CDR2 SVGAGI. The CDR3 runs to 15 residues. For the CDR3, the DNA is TGTGCCAGCAGTACCTACCGGGACAGGGACCAGCCCCAGCATTTT. Its protein is CASSTYRDRDQPQHF.

This rearrangement joins TRBV11-3 to TRBJ2-1; TRBD2 matches at 9 bases. Germline V gene sequence: CDR1 SGHNT, CDR2 YENEEA. J was trimmed by 15 bases and V by 2 bases; bases with no gene match: 11. The CDR3 totals 14 residues. The CDR3 DNA sequence: TGTGCCAGCAGCTTAATGGCTAGCGGGGCTTCGACGTTCTTC. It translates to CASSLMASGASTFF.

V usage is TRBV7-3 and J usage is TRBJ1-1; 7 positions agree with TRBD1. Trimming took 2 bases from V and 0 from J; bases not matched to a gene: 15. From germline, CDR1 is SGHTA and CDR2 FQGTGA. The CDR3 totals 19 residues. The CDR3 nucleotides read TGTGCCAGCAGCTTACTTCGGTCCGGGACAGCGCCCATGAACACTGAAGCTTTCTTT. It specifies CASSLLRSGTAPMNTEAFF.

This clone was observed a single time. The chain uses TRBV3-1 (or the pseudogene TRBV3-2) and TRBJ1-2; possible D gene TRBD1, 6 bases. The CDR3 extends over 15 amino acids. Trimming removed 2 bases at V and 6 bases at J, with 16 bases between. Germline V gene lookup returns CDR1 LGHDT and CDR2 YNNKEL (reference sequence). CDR3 in amino acids: CASSQNQGFRDGYTF. The CDR3 coding sequence is TGTGCCAGCAGCCAAAACCAGGGGTTTCGTGATGGCTACACCTTC.

This chain uses TRBV9 with TRBJ2-2; no clear D gene. The CDR3 sequence is 15 residues long. Germline V gene lookup returns CDR1 SGDLS and CDR2 YYNGEE. The germline V and J ends were trimmed by 0 bases and 5 bases, with 11 bases remaining between them. CDR3 protein: CASSVGAAATGELFF. CDR3 sequence (DNA): TGTGCCAGCAGCGTAGGGGCGGCTGCGACCGGGGAGCTGTTTTTT. The entire variable domain, with the rest obtained from reference TRBV9 and TRBJ2-2, is as follows: DSGVTQTPKHLITATGQRVTLRCSPRSGDLSVYWYQQSLDQGLQFLIQYYNGEERAKGNILERFSAQQFPDLHSELNLSSLELGDSALYFCASSVGAAATGELFFGEGSRLTVL.

The chain is built from TRBV12-3 or TRBV12-4 and TRBJ1-1; D is undetermined. This CDR3 contains 13 residues. V dropped 7 bases and J dropped 5 bases, with 14 bases sitting between them. CDR3 DNA sequence: TGTGCCAGCACCCTTGGGTCTGGGACTGAAGCTTTCTTT. Translating gives CASTLGSGTEAFF.

The rearrangement joins TRBV29-1 to TRBJ2-5, with TRBD2 matching over 8 bases. Germline trimming cut 6 bases from V and 2 bases from J; bases unmatched to any gene: 11. The CDR3 totals 15 residues. Germline CDR1 is SQVTM and CDR2 is ANQGSEA. The CDR3 protein is CSVRRGGGPQETQYF. The CDR3 DNA reads TGCAGCGTACGCCGGGGCGGGGGGCCGCAAGAGACCCAGTACTTC.

The V gene is TRBV29-1, the J gene TRBJ2-1, with a tentative D call TRBD1 (6 bases). Germline assignment: CDR1 SQVTM and CDR2 ANQGSEA. Trimming removed 5 bases at V and 7 bases at J, with 15 bases between. This CDR3 spans 13 amino acids. The CDR3: CSVPIQGYNEQFF. In DNA, the CDR3 is TGCAGCGTTCCCATACAGGGATATAATGAGCAGTTCTTC.

The chain couples TRBV6-4 to TRBJ1-4; D unresolved. Germline assignment: CDR1 MRHNA and CDR2 SNTAGT. Trimming removed 4 bases at V and 8 bases at J, with 11 bases between. This CDR3 comprises 13 residues. Written as DNA, the CDR3 is TGTGCCAGCAGTGTATTGGCTGGCGAAAAACTGTTTTTT. It is translated as CASSVLAGEKLFF.

This chain joins TRBV9 and TRBJ1-1; weak D call: TRBD1 (5 bases). CDR1 SGDLS and CDR2 YYNGEE come from the germline V gene. There are 16 residues in the CDR3. V lost 0 bases and J lost 0, with 12 bases in between. The CDR3 reads CASSVVSSGVNTEAFF. The CDR3 DNA reads as TGTGCCAGCAGCGTAGTATCGTCGGGGGTGAACACTGAAGCTTTCTTT.

This clone was seen a few times. This chain joins TRBV14 and TRBJ1-6; D remains ambiguous. Germline V lookup: CDR1 SGHDN, CDR2 FVKESK. Trimming took 2 bases from V and 9 from J, leaving 8 bases between them. CDR3 length: 13 residues. The CDR3 is CASSQSASSPLHF. CDR3 DNA sequence: TGTGCCAGCAGCCAATCGGCAAGTTCACCCCTCCACTTT.

The gene calls are TRBV7-2 and TRBJ2-5, with D hard to call. The CDR3 covers 10 residues. Between the trimmed V and J ends, which lost 6 bases and 5 bases, there was a span of 4 bases. The germline V gene has CDR1 SGHTA and CDR2 FQGNSA. The CDR3 bases are TGTGCCAGCAGGGGGGAGACCCAGTACTTC. Amino acid sequence: CASRGETQYF.

J is TRBJ2-1 and V is TRBV5-6; 9 bases align to TRBD2. V lost 5 bases to trimming and J lost 6 bases; unmatched junction nucleotides: 6. The germline V gene has CDR1 SGHDT and CDR2 YYEEEE. This CDR3 contains 14 residues. The CDR3 protein is CASSPPREGNEQFF. Written as DNA, the CDR3 is TGTGCCAGCAGTCCTCCGCGGGAGGGCAATGAGCAGTTCTTC.

The genes are TRBV30 and TRBJ1-2; 7 bases line up with TRBD1. The V gene's germline CDR1 is GTSNPN and CDR2 SVGIG (reference sequence). V shed 1 base and J 3 bases; nucleotides not matched to a gene: 5. There are 14 residues in the CDR3. Here the CDR3 DNA reads TGTGCCTGGAGTGGGGACAGTCCTTACTATGGCTACACCTTC. It encodes CAWSGDSPYYGYTF. Full variable domain (missing parts from reference TRBV30 and TRBJ1-2): SQTIHQWPATLVQPVGSPLSLECTVEGTSNPNLYWYRQAAGRGLQLLFYSVGIGQISSEVPQNLSASRPQDRQFILSSKKLLLSDSGFYLCAWSGDSPYYGYTFGSGTRLTVV.

For this clone: Germline and junction disagree at one end, which may indicate a read error. The chain combines TRBV19 with TRBJ2-3; the match to TRBD2 covers 14 bases. The CDR3 extends over 18 amino acids. Germline lookup yields CDR1 LNHDA and CDR2 SQIVND (reference sequence). The CDR3 region is CASRIGLAGGHLTDTQYF. The CDR3 DNA reads TGTGCCAGTAGGATAGGACTAGCGGGAGGACATCTTACAGATACGCAGTATTTT. Full variable domain (outside the CDR3, taken from reference TRBV19 and TRBJ2-3): DGGITQSPKYLFRKEGQNVTLSCEQNLNHDAMYWYRQDPGQGLRLIYYSQIVNDFQKGDIAEGYSVSREKKESFPLTVTSAQKNPTAFYLCASRIGLAGGHLTDTQYFGPGTRLTVL.